Below, 18 T cell receptor beta chains from the same sample are listed, as sequenced in a study of blood T cells in healthy people across ages. Sample-barcoded 5' priming and a J-beta primer mix drove a second PCR of roughly 7 to 11 cycles. MiXCR, run by TCRdb on the 5' RACE reads, gives a single entry per CDR3 protein. Of more than 800,000 distinct CDR3 sequences listed, 35% to 55% are singletons. Sequences were obtained from blood. The receptors stem from an older woman in good health.

This chain links TRBV18 with TRBJ1-4; D is unclear. This CDR3 is built from 16 residues. CDR1 KGHSH and CDR2 LQKENI come from the germline V gene. Deletions cut 5 bases from V and 8 bases from J, with 21 bases between. This CDR3 reads CASSSTGPYLSEKLFF. CDR3 coding DNA: TGTGCCAGCTCATCGACGGGCCCGTACCTGTCAGAAAAACTGTTTTTT.

V gene TRBV9 combines with J gene TRBJ2-5; TRBD2 is a possible D gene (5 bases). CDR3 size: 14 residues. V was clipped by 1 base and J by 4 bases, with 11 bases between them. Per germline, CDR1 SGDLS and CDR2 YYNGEE. The CDR3 sequence is CASSVSLGRETQYF. For the CDR3, the DNA is TGTGCCAGCAGCGTAAGCTTAGGGAGAGAGACCCAGTACTTC. The full variable domain, completed using reference TRBV9 and TRBJ2-5, is DSGVTQTPKHLITATGQRVTLRCSPRSGDLSVYWYQQSLDQGLQFLIQYYNGEERAKGNILERFSAQQFPDLHSELNLSSLELGDSALYFCASSVSLGRETQYFGPGTRLLVL.

Comment on this clonotype: The final CDR3 position lacks the conserved phenylalanine or tryptophan, pointing to a likely read error. CDR3 residues: CSVEGAGGPYNEQYL. The CDR3 DNA reads as TGCAGCGTTGAAGGAGCGGGAGGGCCCTACAATGAGCAGTACCTC. The V call is TRBV29-1, the J call TRBJ2-7; 10 bases line up with TRBD2. The CDR3 is made up of 15 amino acids. V lost 1 base, J lost 7 bases, and 10 bases stayed unmatched. CDR1 is SQVTM and CDR2 is ANQGSEA in the germline V gene.

This clonotype was counted only a few times. At one of its ends the junction is not consistent with the germline gene, which may arise from a read error. The chain recombines TRBV24-1 with TRBJ1-2; D may be TRBD1 (6 bases). Germline CDR1 KGHDR, CDR2 SFDVKD. CDR3 length equals 15 residues. This chain's CDR3 is CATSEGEQGNFGYTF. The CDR3, as DNA: TGTGCCACCAGTGAAGGAGAACAGGGTAACTTTGGCTACACCTTC.

This chain uses TRBV29-1 with TRBJ2-7, with D hard to call. Trimming took off 1 base at V and 5 bases at J, with 6 bases between the two ends. Germline V lookup: CDR1 SQVTM, CDR2 ANQGSEA. The CDR3 spans 11 residues. In DNA form, the CDR3 reads TGCAGCGTTGAAGCACTTCACGAGCAGTACTTC. Its protein product is CSVEALHEQYF.

This sequence joins TRBV20-1 and TRBJ2-5; TRBD2 matches 7 bases. V was pared by 5 bases and J by 2 bases, with 5 bases of the junction left unmatched. CDR3 length: 13 residues. Looked up from germline, CDR1 is DFQATT and CDR2 is SNEGSKA (reference sequence). The CDR3 DNA sequence: TGCAGTGCTCCGACTAGCCTACAAGAGACCCAGTACTTC. It specifies CSAPTSLQETQYF.

V usage is TRBV30 and J usage is TRBJ2-6; D unclear. From germline, CDR1 is GTSNPN and CDR2 SVGIG (reference sequence). Trimming pared 3 bases from V and 2 bases from J, leaving 5 bases between. CDR3 length equals 13 residues. DNA of the CDR3: TGTGCCTGGAGGGTGGCTGGGGCCAACGTCCTGACTTTC. Amino acids: CAWRVAGANVLTF.

This chain joins TRBV29-1 and TRBJ2-5, with D unclear. Germline CDR1 SQVTM, CDR2 ANQGSEA. This CDR3 spans 12 amino acids. V lost 2 bases, J lost 4 bases, and 8 bases lay in between. The chain's CDR3 is CSVERRRETQYF. The CDR3 coding sequence is TGCAGCGTTGAACGCCGGAGAGAGACCCAGTACTTC.

The gene calls are TRBV6-6 and TRBJ2-5, with 8 bases identical to TRBD1. CDR3 length: 13 amino acids. J was trimmed by 11 bases and V by 5 bases; bases with no gene match: 10. The germline gives CDR1 MNHNY, CDR2 SVGAGI (reference sequence). The CDR3 spells CASSRDRKNEQYF. In DNA, the CDR3 is TGTGCCAGCAGTCGGGACAGGAAGAATGAGCAGTACTTC.

The chain uses TRBV27 and TRBJ2-3; 7 nucleotides match TRBD2. The CDR3 sequence is 17 residues long. With 7 bases clipped from V and 1 base from J, the junction kept 14 bases outside the gene matches. CDR1 is MNHEY, CDR2 SMNVEV, per germline (reference sequence). The CDR3 sequence: CASIKGRERGRTDTQYF. The CDR3 DNA is TGTGCCAGCATCAAAGGAAGGGAGCGGGGACGCACAGATACGCAGTATTTT.

The chain links TRBV20-1 to TRBJ1-2, with 7 positions matching TRBD1. Trimming took 0 bases from V and 4 from J; bases not matched to a gene: 2. CDR3 length: 13 residues. Germline loops: CDR1 DFQATT, CDR2 SNEGSKA (reference sequence). As DNA, the CDR3 is TGCAGTGCTAGAGAACAGGGGAGCTATGGCTACACCTTC. Its protein is CSAREQGSYGYTF.

The chain joins TRBV7-2 to TRBJ2-1, with TRBD2 identical over 7 bases. The CDR3 is 16 amino acids. V trimming: 1 base; J trimming: 2 bases; junction bases outside the gene matches: 5. Germline V gives CDR1 SGHTA, CDR2 FQGNSA. The CDR3 protein is CASSLGREYAYNEQFF. The DNA for the CDR3 is TGTGCCAGCAGCTTAGGGCGGGAGTATGCCTACAATGAGCAGTTCTTC.

There are a few counts of this clonotype. The chain carries TRBV25-1 and TRBJ2-7, with TRBD1 as a possible D gene (6 bases). The germline V and J ends were trimmed by 4 bases and 5 bases, with 18 bases remaining between them. CDR1 is MGHDK, CDR2 SYGVNS, per germline. The CDR3 has 15 amino acids. The CDR3 protein is CASSGGDTRSDEQYF. The CDR3 DNA reads as TGTGCCAGCAGTGGAGGGGACACCCGATCGGACGAGCAGTACTTC.

This clonotype showed up just once. J is TRBJ2-5 and V is TRBV2; 7 bases map to TRBD1. V was pared by 7 bases and J by 2 bases, with 13 bases of the junction left unmatched. The CDR3 totals 16 residues. Per germline, CDR1 SNHLY and CDR2 FYNNEI. In DNA, the CDR3 is TGTGCCAGCACCCCCAGTCCGGGACAGAAACAAGAGACCCAGTACTTC. This gives the protein CASTPSPGQKQETQYF.

This clonotype showed up just a few times. V usage is TRBV18 and J usage is TRBJ2-6; either TRBD1 or TRBD2 may fit D (5 bases each). In germline, CDR1 is KGHSH, CDR2 LQKENI. The V and J ends lost 6 bases and 2 bases respectively, with 35 bases between them. The CDR3 loop spans 23 amino acids. CDR3 loop: CASSPFKTFQGDHESPGANVLTF. The CDR3 DNA follows: TGTGCCAGCTCCCCATTTAAGACCTTCCAAGGGGACCACGAGTCACCTGGGGCCAACGTCCTGACTTTC. The entire variable domain, with the rest obtained from reference TRBV18 and TRBJ2-6, is as follows: NAGVMQNPRHLVRRRGQEARLRCSPMKGHSHVYWYRQLPEEGLKFMVYLQKENIIDESGMPKERFSAEFPKEGPSILRIQQVVRGDSAAYFCASSPFKTFQGDHESPGANVLTFGAGSRLTVL.

This clonotype was counted between two and nine times. V is TRBV20-1 and J is TRBJ1-6; no definite D call. The V end lost 3 bases, the J end lost 5 bases, and 11 bases lay between the germline ends. The CDR3 extends over 14 amino acids. Looked up from germline, CDR1 is DFQATT and CDR2 is SNEGSKA (reference sequence). The CDR3 DNA follows: TGCAGTGCTAGCCCGACACCTAATAATTCACCCCTCCACTTT. Translation: CSASPTPNNSPLHF.

The rearrangement links TRBV12-3 or TRBV12-4 to TRBJ2-1; D call uncertain. The DNA end is a closer match to TRBJ2-7, so the J assignment may be wrong. There are 12 residues in the CDR3. Here the CDR3 reads CASRGIYNEQYF. Written as DNA, the CDR3 is TGTGCCAGCAGGGGGATCTACAATGAGCAGTACTTC.

This clonotype was detected a few times. The chain combines TRBV2 with TRBJ1-2; a possible D gene is TRBD1 (6 bases). CDR1 is SNHLY, CDR2 FYNNEI, per germline. V gave up 3 bases and J gave up 2 bases, with 10 bases separating them. This CDR3 is 14 amino acids long. DNA of the CDR3: TGTGCCAGCAGTGACTACAGGGTCAACTATGGCTACACCTTC. Residues: CASSDYRVNYGYTF.